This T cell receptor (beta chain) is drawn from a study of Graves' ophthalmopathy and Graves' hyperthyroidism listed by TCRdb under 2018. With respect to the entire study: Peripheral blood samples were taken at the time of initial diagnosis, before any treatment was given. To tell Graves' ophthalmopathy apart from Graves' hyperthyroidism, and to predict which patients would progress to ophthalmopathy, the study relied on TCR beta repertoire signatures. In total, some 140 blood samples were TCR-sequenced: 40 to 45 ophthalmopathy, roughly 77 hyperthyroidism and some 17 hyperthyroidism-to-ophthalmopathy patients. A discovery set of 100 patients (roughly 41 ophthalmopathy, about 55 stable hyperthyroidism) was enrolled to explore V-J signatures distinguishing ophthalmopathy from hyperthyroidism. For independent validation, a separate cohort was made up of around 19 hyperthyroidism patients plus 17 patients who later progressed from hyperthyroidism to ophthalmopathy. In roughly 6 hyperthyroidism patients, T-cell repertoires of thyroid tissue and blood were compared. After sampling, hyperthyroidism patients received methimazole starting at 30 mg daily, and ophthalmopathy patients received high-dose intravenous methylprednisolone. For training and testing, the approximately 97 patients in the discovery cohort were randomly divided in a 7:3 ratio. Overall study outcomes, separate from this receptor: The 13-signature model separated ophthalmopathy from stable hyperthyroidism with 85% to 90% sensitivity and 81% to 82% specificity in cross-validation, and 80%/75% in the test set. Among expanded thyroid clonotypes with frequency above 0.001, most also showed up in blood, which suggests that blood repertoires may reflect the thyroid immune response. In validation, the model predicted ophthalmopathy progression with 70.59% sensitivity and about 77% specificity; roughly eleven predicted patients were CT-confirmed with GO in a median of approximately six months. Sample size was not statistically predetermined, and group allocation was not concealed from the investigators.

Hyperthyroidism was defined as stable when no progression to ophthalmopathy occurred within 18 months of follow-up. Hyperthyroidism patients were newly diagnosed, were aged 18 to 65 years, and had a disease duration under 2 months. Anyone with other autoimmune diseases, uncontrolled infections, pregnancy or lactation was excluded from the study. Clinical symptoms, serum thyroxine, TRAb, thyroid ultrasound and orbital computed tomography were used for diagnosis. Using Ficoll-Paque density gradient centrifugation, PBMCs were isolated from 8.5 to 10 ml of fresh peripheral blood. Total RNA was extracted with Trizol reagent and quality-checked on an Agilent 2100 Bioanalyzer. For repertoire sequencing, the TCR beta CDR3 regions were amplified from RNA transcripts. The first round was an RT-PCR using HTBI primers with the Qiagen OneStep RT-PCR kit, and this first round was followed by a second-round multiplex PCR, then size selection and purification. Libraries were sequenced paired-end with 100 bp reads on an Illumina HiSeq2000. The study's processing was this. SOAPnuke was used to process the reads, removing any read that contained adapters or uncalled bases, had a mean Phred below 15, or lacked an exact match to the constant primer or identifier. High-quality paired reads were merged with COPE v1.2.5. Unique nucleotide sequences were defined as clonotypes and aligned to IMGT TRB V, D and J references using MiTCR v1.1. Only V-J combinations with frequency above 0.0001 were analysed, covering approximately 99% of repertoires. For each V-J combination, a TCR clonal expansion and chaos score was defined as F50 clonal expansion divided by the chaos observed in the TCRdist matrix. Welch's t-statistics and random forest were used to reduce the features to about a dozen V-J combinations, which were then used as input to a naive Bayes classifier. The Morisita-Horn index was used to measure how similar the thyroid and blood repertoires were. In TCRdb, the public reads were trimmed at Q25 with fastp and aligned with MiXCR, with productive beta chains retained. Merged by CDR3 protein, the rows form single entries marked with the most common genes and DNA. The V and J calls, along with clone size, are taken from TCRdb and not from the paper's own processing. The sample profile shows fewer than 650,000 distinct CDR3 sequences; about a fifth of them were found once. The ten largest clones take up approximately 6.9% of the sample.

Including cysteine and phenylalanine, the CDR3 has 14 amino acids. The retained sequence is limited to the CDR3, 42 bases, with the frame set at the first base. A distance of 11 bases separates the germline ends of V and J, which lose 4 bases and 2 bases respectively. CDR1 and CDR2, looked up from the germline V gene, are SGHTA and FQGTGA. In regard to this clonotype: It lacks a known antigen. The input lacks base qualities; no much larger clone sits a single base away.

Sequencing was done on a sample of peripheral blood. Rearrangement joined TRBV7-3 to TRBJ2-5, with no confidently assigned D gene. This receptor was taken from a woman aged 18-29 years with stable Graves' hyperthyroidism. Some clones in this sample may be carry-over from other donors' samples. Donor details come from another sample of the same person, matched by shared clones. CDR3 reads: CASSSTSSQETQYF. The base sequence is TGTGCCAGCAGCTCGACCTCCTCTCAAGAGACCCAGTACTTC. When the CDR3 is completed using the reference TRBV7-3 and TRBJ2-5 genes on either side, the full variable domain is GAGVSQTPSNKVTEKGKYVELRCDPISGHTALYWYRQSLGQGPEFLIYFQGTGAADDSGLPNDRFFAVRPEGSVSTLKIQRTERGDSAVYLCASSSTSSQETQYFGPGTRLLVL.